A selection of T cell receptor beta chains follows, all from one sample in a study of vaccination effects on CD4 cells after COVID-19. These TCRs' antigens remain unknown. Profiling relied on immunoSEQ multiplex PCR, and the TCRdb table lists in-frame clones only, not all of them. The data hold 30,000 to 35,000 clones, with 75% observed a single time. Sequencing was performed on CD4+ T cells from PBMCs cultured without peptide, taken after COVID-19 vaccination. These receptors were collected from a human donor who had a prior SARS-CoV-2 infection. CDR3s include the opening cysteine and the closing phenylalanine or tryptophan. The D gene is left open where the match is weak. Where a row states a size, it is once, few, many or the class of an expanded clone; other rows omit it.

>.|15|.|TRBV6-2/TRBV6-3|TRBJ2-6
CASSRSYSGANVLTF
TGTGCCAGCAGTCGATCGTATTCTGGGGCCAACGTCCTGACTTTC
>TRBD1|15|.|TRBV27|TRBJ2-7
CASSTRTGFQYEQYF
TGTGCCAGCAGTACCCGGACAGGGTTTCAGTACGAGCAGTACTTC
>.|13|.|TRBV11-3|TRBJ2-5
CASSLGIQETQYF
TGTGCCAGCAGCTTGGGTATACAAGAGACCCAGTACTTC
>.|13|.|TRBV2|TRBJ1-5
CASWAGGNQPQHF
TGTGCCAGCTGGGCGGGTGGCAATCAGCCCCAGCATTTT
>TRBD2|14|.|TRBV11-3|TRBJ2-5
CASSPWTSYETQYF
TGTGCCAGCAGCCCGTGGACTAGTTACGAGACCCAGTACTTC
>.|13|few|TRBV7-9|TRBJ1-1
CASSLAENTEAFF
TGTGCCAGCAGCTTAGCAGAGAACACTGAAGCTTTCTTT
>.|13|once|TRBV9|TRBJ1-1
CASSVARGLEAFF
TGTGCCAGCAGCGTAGCCCGCGGTTTGGAAGCTTTCTTT
>.|14|once|TRBV9|TRBJ2-7
CASSVDEGAYEQYF
TGTGCCAGCAGCGTAGATGAGGGGGCCTACGAGCAGTACTTC
>TRBD2|16|once|TRBV28|TRBJ2-7
CASSFSLLGLAYEQYF
TGTGCCAGCAGTTTTTCCCTCCTAGGACTAGCCTACGAGCAGTACTTC
>TRBD1|16|.|TRBV5-5|TRBJ1-3
CASSPGAGQRGNTIYF
TGTGCCAGCAGCCCGGGAGCGGGACAGAGAGGAAACACCATATATTTT
>TRBD2|15|.|TRBV7-2|TRBJ2-5
CASSPQTSRTETQYF
TGTGCCAGCAGCCCCCAGACTAGCCGGACGGAGACCCAGTACTTC
>TRBD1|15|.|TRBV9|TRBJ1-2
CASSARDRTNYGYTF
TGTGCCAGCAGCGCGAGGGACAGGACTAACTATGGCTACACCTTC
>.|17|once|TRBV2|TRBJ2-1
CASSETSSVSPYNEQFF
TGTGCCAGCAGTGAGACCTCTAGCGTAAGCCCCTACAATGAGCAGTTCTTC
>TRBD2|16|.|TRBV18|TRBJ2-3
CASSPSERGSTDTQYF
TGTGCCAGCTCACCAAGCGAGCGGGGTAGCACAGATACGCAGTATTTT
>.|14|.|TRBV19|TRBJ1-2
CASSIVGETDGYTF
TGTGCCAGTAGTATAGTTGGGGAAACGGATGGCTACACCTTC
>.|12|.|TRBV6-6|TRBJ1-1
CASSYPNTEAFF
TGTGCCAGCAGTTACCCGAACACTGAAGCTTTCTTT
>TRBD1|14|.|TRBV11-2|TRBJ2-5
CASSPTGWVETQYF
TGTGCCAGCAGCCCGACAGGGTGGGTAGAGACCCAGTACTTC
>TRBD2|14|.|TRBV7-3|TRBJ2-1
CASSQGTSGSEQFF
TGTGCCAGCAGCCAAGGGACTAGCGGGAGCGAGCAGTTCTTC
>TRBD2|13|few|TRBV11-3|TRBJ2-1
CASSLRELGEQFF
TGTGCCAGCAGCTTGCGGGAGTTAGGTGAGCAGTTCTTC
>TRBD1|17|.|TRBV7-6|TRBJ2-5
CASSSLTGAIIQETQYF
TGTGCCAGCAGCTCCCTGACAGGGGCAATCATTCAAGAGACCCAGTACTTC
>.|15|.|TRBV5-8|TRBJ1-2
CASSLGRGRTYGYTF
TGTGCCAGCAGCTTGGGCAGGGGCAGAACCTATGGCTACACCTTC
>.|16|.|TRBV5-1|TRBJ2-2
CASSDPGVGDTGELFF
TGCGCCAGCAGCGACCCAGGGGTCGGGGACACCGGGGAGCTGTTTTTT
>.|16|.|TRBV5-4|TRBJ1-6
CASTWELGRGNSPLHF
TGTGCCAGCACTTGGGAGCTGGGGCGGGGTAATTCACCCCTCCACTTT
>TRBD2|13|.|TRBV6-5|TRBJ2-1
CASSPSSGGGPFF
TGTGCCAGCAGCCCAAGTAGCGGGGGGGGGCCGTTCTTC
>TRBD1|15|.|TRBV11-3|TRBJ2-5
CASSLAGTAQETQYF
TGTGCCAGCAGCTTAGCCGGGACAGCTCAAGAGACCCAGTACTTC
>.|15|.|TRBV11-2|TRBJ1-1
CASSWFDGGNTEAFF
TGTGCCAGCAGCTGGTTCGACGGCGGCAACACTGAAGCTTTCTTT
>.|16|.|TRBV9|TRBJ2-5
CASSVEAGTNQETQYF
TGTGCCAGCAGCGTAGAGGCGGGAACCAATCAAGAGACCCAGTACTTC
>.|15|.|TRBV6-5|TRBJ1-6
CASFSGTTYNSPLHF
TGTGCCAGCTTCAGCGGAACGACCTATAATTCACCCCTCCACTTT
>.|13|.|TRBV5-1|TRBJ1-5
CASSPGSNQPQHF
TGCGCCAGCAGTCCAGGCTCCAATCAGCCCCAGCATTTT
>TRBD2|16|.|TRBV3-1/TRBV3-2|TRBJ2-1
CASSVLAGTSYNEQFF
TGTGCCAGCAGTGTCCTAGCGGGGACTTCCTACAATGAGCAGTTCTTC
>.|13|.|TRBV27|TRBJ2-3
CASSQRGTDTQYF
TGTGCCAGCAGCCAAAGGGGGACAGATACGCAGTATTTT
>.|14|.|TRBV9|TRBJ2-3
CASSPTRNRGTQYF
TGTGCCAGCAGCCCGACTAGGAATAGAGGTACGCAGTATTTT
>TRBD1|18|.|TRBV14|TRBJ1-5
CASSQDRSETGINQPQHF
TGTGCCAGCAGCCAAGATCGATCCGAGACAGGGATCAATCAGCCCCAGCATTTT
>.|12|once|TRBV29-1|TRBJ2-5
CSVQDYGETQYF
TGCAGCGTTCAGGACTACGGGGAGACCCAGTACTTC
>TRBD2|19|.|TRBV4-3|TRBJ2-3
CASSPGDLAGGVKWDTQYF
TGCGCCAGCAGCCCGGGGGATCTAGCGGGAGGAGTTAAGTGGGATACGCAGTATTTT
>.|11|.|TRBV2|TRBJ2-2
CASRDTGELFF
TGTGCCAGCAGAGATACCGGGGAGCTGTTTTTT
>.|18|once|TRBV2|TRBJ1-5
CASSVSVSAFGSNQPQHF
TGTGCCAGCAGTGTTTCGGTTTCGGCGTTCGGCAGCAATCAGCCCCAGCATTTT
>.|13|.|TRBV7-3|TRBJ2-5
CASSLGVRETQYF
TGTGCCAGCAGCCTGGGAGTCCGGGAGACCCAGTACTTC
>.|15|.|TRBV9|TRBJ2-3
CASSVGAESTDTQYF
TGTGCCAGCAGCGTAGGGGCGGAGAGCACAGATACGCAGTATTTT
>.|12|few|TRBV3-1/TRBV3-2|TRBJ2-7
CASSQVQREQYF
TGTGCCAGCAGCCAAGTCCAGCGGGAGCAGTACTTC
>TRBD2|15|few|TRBV9|TRBJ2-7
CASSVGTSGVYEQYF
TGTGCCAGCAGCGTAGGGACTAGCGGAGTCTACGAGCAGTACTTC
>TRBD1|16|.|TRBV5-6|TRBJ2-1
CASSFFRDRGFNEQFF
TGTGCCAGCAGCTTCTTCCGGGACAGGGGTTTCAATGAGCAGTTCTTC
>.|14|.|TRBV19|TRBJ1-2
CASSIVFRARGYTF
TGTGCCAGTAGTATAGTATTCCGGGCTCGCGGCTACACCTTC
>.|15|.|TRBV7-9|TRBJ2-3
CASSLGLPGTDTQYF
TGTGCCAGCAGCTTGGGACTTCCCGGCACAGATACGCAGTATTTT
>TRBD2|16|few|TRBV6-5|TRBJ2-7
CASSYSGTSGDYEQYF
TGTGCCAGCAGTTACTCGGGGACTAGCGGGGACTACGAGCAGTACTTC